This T cell receptor beta chain was identified in a study of T cells expressing NK-cell markers. Looking at the study overall: Repertoires of TCR beta were obtained from T cells sorted as CD3+CD56+NKG2C+, CD3+CD56+NKG2C- and CD3+CD56-NKG2C+.

Using the 5' RACE reads, TCRdb records one entry per CDR3 protein without DNA. The listing records about 260,000 distinct CDR3 sequences. CDR3 length: 15 residues. Sequencing input: blood T cells: a sorted CD56 or NKG2C T cell subset, CD4+ or CD8+ T cells, or bulk PBMC T cells (not recorded which). The chain is built from TRBV12-3 or TRBV12-4 and TRBJ1-1. The TCR sequence derives from a woman between 18 and 70 years old in good health. This CDR3 reads CASSLRFQGGTEAFF.